The clone carrying this T cell receptor (beta chain) was seen at least ten times. Its antigen is unidentified. Preparation of the TCRbeta library used unique molecular identifiers. In TCRdb, the PCR reads were re-called with MiXCR into one record per CDR3 protein. The sample records about 240,000 distinct CDR3 sequences, around 25% being singletons. The data originate from a study of T-cell reconstitution after alpha-beta-depleted transplantation in children. Study-level points and caveats: Expanded clones from the graft, numbering several hundred, reportedly supplied alpha-beta T cells about two months after transplant. After one year, T-cell counts and TCRbeta diversity mostly came from new T cells. Surviving thymic progenitors and recipient T cells were the source of high TCRbeta diversity at day 60 in some patients.

V lost 2 bases, J lost 10 bases, and 11 bases lay in between. Germline CDR1 is LGHNA and CDR2 is YNFKEQ. This CDR3 has 12 amino acids. The material sequenced was PBMCs, taken before TCRalphabeta/CD19-depleted stem cell transplant. V usage is TRBV4-2 and J usage is TRBJ1-1; D may be TRBD1 (5 bases). The receptor comes from a girl aged 2 to 10 with Fanconi anemia, due to receive a stem cell transplant. CDR3 protein: CASSQPDRSAFF. The CDR3 DNA sequence: TGTGCCAGCAGCCAACCCGACAGATCAGCTTTCTTT.